Shown below are 21 T cell receptor beta chains from a single sample sequenced in a study of CD8 T cells in Susac syndrome. RNA amounts of about 0.45 to 1 ug underwent reverse transcription with random hexamers. TCRdb re-called the immunoSEQ multiplex PCR reads through MiXCR, storing one row per CDR3 protein. The sample lists some 300,000 distinct CDR3 sequences, 65% to 90% occurring once. The sample comprised CD8+ T cells from PBMCs. The receptors come from a human donor with multiple sclerosis.

The rearrangement links TRBV4-1 to TRBJ2-7; 7 bases agree with TRBD1. V shed 3 bases and J 4 bases; nucleotides not matched to a gene: 3. Germline V gene lookup returns CDR1 MGHRA and CDR2 YSYEKL. There are 13 residues in the CDR3. The CDR3 coding sequence is TGCGCCAGCAGCCACCCGGGACAGTACGAGCAGTACTTC. Encoded protein: CASSHPGQYEQYF.

The rearrangement joins TRBV29-1 to TRBJ2-3; D gene unclear. The V and J ends lost 6 bases and 4 bases respectively, with 8 bases between them. CDR3 length equals 11 residues. Germline values: CDR1 SQVTM, CDR2 ANQGSEA. The CDR3 DNA sequence: TGCAGCGTGAATATAGCAGATACGCAGTATTTT. Its translation: CSVNIADTQYF.

The chain links TRBV28 to TRBJ2-7; 7 nucleotides line up with TRBD1. This CDR3 spans 11 amino acids. CDR1 and CDR2 from the germline V gene are MDHEN and SYDVKM. After removal of 8 bases from V and 12 bases from J, the junction contained 10 bases not matched to a gene. CDR3 in amino acids: CASLKDRVGYF. The CDR3 nucleotides read TGTGCCAGCCTGAAAGACAGGGTCGGGTACTTC.

The V and J genes are TRBV9 and TRBJ1-5; D is undetermined. Germline V gene data show CDR1 as SGDLS and CDR2 as YYNGEE. The CDR3 spans 14 residues. Trimming removed 3 bases from V and 2 bases from J, with 9 bases in between. CDR3 coding DNA: TGTGCCAGCAGCGAAGAGGATCGCAATCAGCCCCAGCATTTT. It yields the protein CASSEEDRNQPQHF.

The chain uses TRBV6-5 and TRBJ2-1, with D possibly matching TRBD2 (5 bases). Looked up from germline, CDR1 is MNHEY and CDR2 is SVGAGI. The CDR3 has 17 residues. V dropped 0 bases and J dropped 0 bases, with 12 bases sitting between them. The DNA of the CDR3 is TGTGCCAGCAGTTACTCTCCGGGAATGGGCTCCTACAATGAGCAGTTCTTC. Translated, it gives CASSYSPGMGSYNEQFF.

The CDR3 region has the DNA TGTGCCAGCAGTTTCTACAGTGAAGATGAGCAGTTCTTC. It specifies CASSFYSEDEQFF. V is TRBV28 and J is TRBJ2-1; no clear D. This CDR3 has 13 residues. CDR1 and CDR2 (germline): MDHEN, SYDVKM. Trimming pared 3 bases from V and 8 bases from J, leaving 11 bases between. Based on the CDR3 plus reference TRBV28 and TRBJ2-1, the full variable domain is DVKVTQSSRYLVKRTGEKVFLECVQDMDHENMFWYRQDPGLGLRLIYFSYDVKMKEKGDIPEGYSVSREKKERFSLILESASTNQTSMYLCASSFYSEDEQFFGPGTRLTVL.

This clonotype was observed a single time. The CDR3 DNA reads as TGTGCCACCAGCAGAGATTTGACTAGCACGGAGTCCTACAATGAGCAGTTCTTC. It translates to CATSRDLTSTESYNEQFF. The gene calls are TRBV15 and TRBJ2-1; the match to TRBD2 covers 7 bases. Germline lookup yields CDR1 LNHNV and CDR2 YYDKDF (reference sequence). V gave up 0 bases and J gave up 1 base; unmatched junction bases: 9. The CDR3 totals 18 residues.

The chain is built from TRBV20-1 and TRBJ1-5; D gene unclear. Trimming took 5 bases from V and 5 from J, leaving 16 bases between them. The CDR3 runs to 14 residues. CDR1 and CDR2 (germline): DFQATT, SNEGSKA (reference sequence). The CDR3 loop reads CSAASGPTDQPQHF. The CDR3 DNA sequence: TGCAGTGCTGCCTCCGGGCCCACGGATCAGCCCCAGCATTTT.

This clonotype was detected a few times. V and J are TRBV29-1 and TRBJ2-7; D unclear. V lost 4 bases and J lost 2, with 12 bases in between. The CDR3 extends over 13 amino acids. Germline CDR1 and CDR2: SQVTM and ANQGSEA. As DNA, the CDR3 is TGCAGCGTTGTCCCCGACGGACCCTACGAGCAGTACTTC. Its protein product is CSVVPDGPYEQYF.

CDR3 in amino acids: CASSFLDSATNEKLFF. CDR3 DNA sequence: TGTGCCAGCAGCTTCCTAGACAGCGCAACTAATGAAAAACTGTTTTTT. The rearrangement uses TRBV7-9 and TRBJ1-4, with D possibly being TRBD1 (5 bases). This CDR3 is built from 16 residues. V dropped 3 bases and J dropped 0 bases, with 11 bases sitting between them. Germline values: CDR1 SEHNR, CDR2 FQNEAQ (reference sequence).

This clonotype was seen a handful of times. This chain links TRBV27 with TRBJ2-7; D is perhaps TRBD1 (5 bases). This CDR3 has 16 amino acids. Trimming took 0 bases from V and 2 from J, leaving 14 bases between them. Per the germline V gene, CDR1 is MNHEY and CDR2 is SMNVEV (reference sequence). The CDR3 spells CASSLSAIDSAYEQYF. The CDR3 region has the DNA TGTGCCAGCAGTTTATCCGCGATCGACAGCGCCTACGAGCAGTACTTC.

This chain connects TRBV30 to TRBJ2-2; 12 bases map to TRBD2. The ends lost 0 bases at V and 2 bases at J; junction bases unmatched: 10. Germline V gene lookup returns CDR1 GTSNPN and CDR2 SVGIG (reference sequence). The CDR3 spans 19 residues. The CDR3, as DNA: TGTGCCTGGAGTGTACCTCCTTGGACTAGCGGGGTAAACACCGGGGAGCTGTTTTTT. The encoded protein is CAWSVPPWTSGVNTGELFF.

V gene TRBV6-5 combines with J gene TRBJ2-1, with 8 positions matching TRBD1. This CDR3 spans 16 amino acids. V lost 4 bases, J lost 6 bases, and 11 bases stayed unmatched. Germline CDR1 and CDR2: MNHEY and SVGAGI. The CDR3 DNA reads TGTGCCAGCAGTTTCGTAGCAGGGGGCTGGATCAATGAGCAGTTCTTC. Translated: CASSFVAGGWINEQFF.

V is TRBV28 and J is TRBJ2-7; D is perhaps TRBD1 (6 bases). The V gene's germline CDR1 is MDHEN and CDR2 SYDVKM. The CDR3 is 15 amino acids. The V gene lost 4 bases and the J gene lost 1 base, with 14 bases spanning the gap. CDR3 residues: CASSSPGVGSYEQYF. The DNA for the CDR3 is TGTGCCAGCAGTTCTCCAGGGGTTGGGTCCTACGAGCAGTACTTC.

V usage is TRBV7-9 and J usage is TRBJ2-1, with D unclear. V lost 2 bases and J 4 bases, leaving 9 bases between the germline ends. Germline CDR1 SEHNR, CDR2 FQNEAQ (reference sequence). This CDR3 spans 14 amino acids. DNA of the CDR3: TGTGCCAGCAGCTTAACTCGGTTATACAATGAGCAGTTCTTC. Its protein product is CASSLTRLYNEQFF.

The chain joins TRBV25-1 to TRBJ1-1; no firm D call. The CDR3 totals 15 residues. The ends were cut back, 6 bases at V and 1 base at J, with 15 bases in the middle. Per the germline V gene, CDR1 is MGHDK and CDR2 is SYGVNS. The CDR3 sequence is CASRLKLGGNTEAFF. The CDR3 coding sequence is TGTGCCAGCAGATTAAAGTTAGGAGGGAACACTGAAGCTTTCTTT.

The CDR3 region is CASSQDLGTGYEKLFF. The DNA for the CDR3 is TGCGCCAGCAGCCAAGACCTCGGGACAGGGTACGAAAAACTGTTTTTT. The rearrangement joins TRBV4-3 to TRBJ1-4; 9 positions agree with TRBD1. Germline CDR1 and CDR2: LGHNA and YSLEER. The V and J ends lost 0 bases and 8 bases, in that order; junction bases with no gene match: 7. The CDR3 totals 16 residues.

This clonotype was counted between two and nine times. This sequence joins TRBV12-3 or TRBV12-4 and TRBJ2-7, with 9 bases that match TRBD1. Trimming removed 8 bases from V and 4 bases from J; junction bases left unmatched: 9. CDR3 length: 14 residues. The CDR3 DNA reads TGTGCCAGCGGGGCAGGACAGGGGCCGTACGAGCAGTACTTC. Amino acids: CASGAGQGPYEQYF.

This clonotype was counted once. The chain combines TRBV28 with TRBJ1-5; 8 nucleotides agree with TRBD1. V was pared by 7 bases and J by 5 bases, with 7 bases of the junction left unmatched. Germline values: CDR1 MDHEN, CDR2 SYDVKM. The CDR3 is 14 amino acids. The CDR3 is CASTSGQGDQPQHF. In nucleotides, the CDR3 is TGTGCCAGCACCTCTGGACAGGGCGATCAGCCCCAGCATTTT.

The genes are TRBV6-5 and TRBJ2-1; no clear D. CDR3 length equals 14 residues. Germline V gene sequence: CDR1 MNHEY, CDR2 SVGAGI. With 6 bases removed from V and 1 base from J, the gap between germline ends came to 10 bases. CDR3 bases: TGTGCCAGCAGCCAGGTTCCTTCCTACAATGAGCAGTTCTTC. As protein: CASSQVPSYNEQFF.

This clonotype appeared a few times. As DNA, the CDR3 is TGTGCCAGCAGTCCCGACGGTAGCTCTGGAAACACCATATATTTT. Translated: CASSPDGSSGNTIYF. The rearrangement uses TRBV27 and TRBJ1-3; D uncertain. V was trimmed by 5 bases and J by 0 bases, leaving 11 bases between them. Germline values: CDR1 MNHEY, CDR2 SMNVEV (reference sequence). This CDR3 has 15 residues.